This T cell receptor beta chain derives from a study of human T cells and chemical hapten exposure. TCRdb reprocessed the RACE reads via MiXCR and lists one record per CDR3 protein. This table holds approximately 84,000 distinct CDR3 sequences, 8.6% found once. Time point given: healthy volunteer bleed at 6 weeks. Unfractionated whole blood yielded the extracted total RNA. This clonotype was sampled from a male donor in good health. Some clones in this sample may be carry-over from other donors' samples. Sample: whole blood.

The CDR3 sequence: CSARIGLASPKGSTDTQYF. CDR3 coding DNA: TGCAGTGCTAGAATCGGACTAGCGTCCCCAAAGGGTAGCACAGATACGCAGTATTTT. The rearrangement joins TRBV20-1 to TRBJ2-3, with 9 positions matching TRBD2. V shed 2 bases and J 0 bases; nucleotides not matched to a gene: 15. Germline loops: CDR1 DFQATT, CDR2 SNEGSKA (reference sequence). The CDR3 runs 19 residues.